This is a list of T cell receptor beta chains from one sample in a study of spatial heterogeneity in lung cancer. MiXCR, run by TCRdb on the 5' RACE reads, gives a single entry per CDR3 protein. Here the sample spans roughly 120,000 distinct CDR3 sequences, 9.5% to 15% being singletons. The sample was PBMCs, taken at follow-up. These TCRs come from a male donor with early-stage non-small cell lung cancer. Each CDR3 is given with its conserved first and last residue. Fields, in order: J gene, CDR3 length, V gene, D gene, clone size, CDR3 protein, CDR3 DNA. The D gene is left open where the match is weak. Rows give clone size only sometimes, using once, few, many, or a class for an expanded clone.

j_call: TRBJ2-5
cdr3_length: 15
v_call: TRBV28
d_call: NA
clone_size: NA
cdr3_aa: CASSPHRGAQETQYF
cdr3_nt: TGTGCCAGCAGTCCCCACCGGGGGGCCCAAGAGACCCAGTACTTC

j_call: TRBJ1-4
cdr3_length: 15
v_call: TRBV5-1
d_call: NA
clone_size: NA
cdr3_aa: CASSFEGLTNEKLFF
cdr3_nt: TGCGCCAGCAGCTTTGAGGGGCTCACTAATGAAAAACTGTTTTTT

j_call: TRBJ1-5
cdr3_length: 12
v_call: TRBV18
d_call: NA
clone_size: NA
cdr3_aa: CASSIGNQPQHF
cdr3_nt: TGTGCCAGCTCAATCGGCAATCAGCCCCAGCATTTT

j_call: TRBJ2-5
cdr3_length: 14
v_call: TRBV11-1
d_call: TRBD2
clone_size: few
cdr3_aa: CASSFSGGDETQYF
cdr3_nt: TGTGCCAGCAGCTTTAGCGGGGGGGATGAGACCCAGTACTTC

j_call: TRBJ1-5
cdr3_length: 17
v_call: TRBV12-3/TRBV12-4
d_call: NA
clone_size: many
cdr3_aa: CASSLASGIGGNQPQHF
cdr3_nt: TGTGCCAGCAGTTTAGCGTCAGGAATTGGGGGCAATCAGCCCCAGCATTTT

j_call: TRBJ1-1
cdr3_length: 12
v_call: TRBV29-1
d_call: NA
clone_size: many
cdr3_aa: CSVARVGTEAFF
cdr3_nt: TGCAGCGTTGCCAGGGTTGGGACTGAAGCTTTCTTT

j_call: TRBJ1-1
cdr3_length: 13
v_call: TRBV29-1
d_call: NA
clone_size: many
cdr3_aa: CSARDAKRAEAFF
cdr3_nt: TGCAGCGCCCGGGACGCGAAGAGGGCTGAAGCTTTCTTT

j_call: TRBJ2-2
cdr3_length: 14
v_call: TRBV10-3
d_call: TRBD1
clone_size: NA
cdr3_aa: CAINPDRVAGELFF
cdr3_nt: TGTGCCATCAACCCGGACAGGGTCGCCGGGGAGCTGTTTTTT

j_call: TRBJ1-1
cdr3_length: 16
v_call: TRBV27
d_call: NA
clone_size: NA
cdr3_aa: CASSFDKYRVNTEAFF
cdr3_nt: TGTGCCAGCAGTTTCGATAAGTACAGGGTGAACACTGAAGCTTTCTTT

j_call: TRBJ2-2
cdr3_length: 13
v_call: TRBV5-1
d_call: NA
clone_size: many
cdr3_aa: CASSLAGTGELFF
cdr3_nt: TGCGCCAGCAGCTTGGCGGGGACCGGGGAGCTGTTTTTT

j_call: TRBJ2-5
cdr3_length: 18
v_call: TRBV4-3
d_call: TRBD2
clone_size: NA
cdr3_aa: CASSQRTSGGDRKETQYF
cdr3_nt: TGCGCCAGCAGCCAAAGGACTAGCGGGGGGGATAGGAAAGAGACCCAGTACTTC

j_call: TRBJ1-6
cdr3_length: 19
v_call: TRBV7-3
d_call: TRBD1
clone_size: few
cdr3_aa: CASSFRDRGNPSYNSPLHF
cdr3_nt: TGTGCCAGCAGCTTCCGGGACAGGGGGAACCCCTCCTATAATTCACCCCTCCACTTT

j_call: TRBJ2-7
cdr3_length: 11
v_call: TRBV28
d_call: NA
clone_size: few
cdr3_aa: CASRRAYEQYF
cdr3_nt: TGTGCCAGCAGAAGGGCCTACGAGCAGTACTTC

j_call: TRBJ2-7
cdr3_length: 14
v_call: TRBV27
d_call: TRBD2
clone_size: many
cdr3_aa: CASTRMGGSNEQYF
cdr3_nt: TGTGCCAGCACCCGTATGGGAGGGTCCAACGAGCAGTACTTC